The 5 T cell receptor beta chains reported below all come from one sample, sequenced in a study of cytomegalovirus exposure and HLA in healthy donors. The protocol was immunoSEQ multiplex PCR, while the TCRdb copy is restricted to in-frame clones and leaves out a portion. The sample lists 200,000 to 250,000 clones; about 90% were seen once. The sample taken for sequencing was PBMCs. The receptors come from a young woman in good health and CMV-seronegative.

The V gene is TRBV2, the J gene TRBJ1-2; possible D gene TRBD1, 6 bases. CDR3 size: 14 residues. CDR1 and CDR2 from the germline V gene are SNHLY and FYNNEI. Trimming shortened V by 7 bases and J by 4 bases, and 16 bases separated the two germline ends. This CDR3 is CASNHRTEIYGYTF. The CDR3 DNA is TGTGCCAGCAACCATAGGACAGAGATCTATGGCTACACCTTC.

The rearrangement uses TRBV27 and TRBJ1-5, with 7 bases aligning to TRBD1. Germline V gene lookup returns CDR1 MNHEY and CDR2 SMNVEV (reference sequence). Unmatched junction bases numbered 10, after V lost 4 bases and J lost 4 bases. The CDR3 extends over 16 amino acids. The CDR3 DNA reads as TGTGCCAGCAGTTCTACGCCGACAGGGCCGAATCAGCCCCAGCATTTT. This codes for CASSSTPTGPNQPQHF.

The V call is TRBV7-9, the J call TRBJ1-6; D might be TRBD1 (6 bases). Germline V gene lookup returns CDR1 SEHNR and CDR2 FQNEAQ (reference sequence). The CDR3 extends over 15 amino acids. The V end was cut by 4 bases, the J end by 1 base, with 8 bases between. This CDR3 reads CASSYQGSYNSPLHF. CDR3 in DNA: TGTGCCAGCAGCTATCAGGGGTCCTATAATTCACCCCTCCACTTT.

This clone was detected a few times. The chain combines TRBV28 with TRBJ1-1; D not resolved. V was trimmed by 2 bases and J by 1 base, leaving 5 bases between them. Germline V gene lookup returns CDR1 MDHEN and CDR2 SYDVKM. This CDR3 has 13 amino acids. The CDR3 region is CASSLRQNTEAFF. The CDR3 DNA is TGTGCCAGCAGTTTAAGACAGAACACTGAAGCTTTCTTT.

This clone appeared a single time. The chain combines TRBV5-4 with TRBJ2-5, with D possibly TRBD2 on 5 matching bases. Germline values: CDR1 SGHNT, CDR2 YYREEE (reference sequence). V shed 3 bases and J shed 7 bases, with 13 bases lying between them. The CDR3 length is 13 residues. The CDR3 coding sequence is TGTGCCAGCAGCTGGTCTGGCGAGGGGACCCAGTACTTC. This gives the protein CASSWSGEGTQYF.